The 10 T cell receptor beta chains below come from one sample, sequenced in a study of OX40 agonist ivuxolimab in advanced cancers. Some clones are missing from TCRdb's copy, which holds only in-frame ones; the method was immunoSEQ multiplex PCR. The repertoire includes around 63,000 clones, approximately 89% of them detected once, and 0.85% to 1.2% sits in the top ten. Sequencing was performed on CD4+ or CD8+ T cells sorted from blood, taken in a trial of the OX40 agonist ivuxolimab. The receptor set was obtained from an adult with an advanced solid tumor such as melanoma, head and neck, liver or kidney cancer.

The V and J genes are TRBV5-1 and TRBJ1-3, with 8 bases fitting TRBD1. CDR1 SGHRS and CDR2 YFSETQ come from the germline V gene. V lost 0 bases and J lost 2; bases outside the gene matches: 1. The CDR3 is 15 amino acids. This CDR3 is CASSLGTGTGNTIYF. The DNA for the CDR3 is TGCGCCAGCAGCTTGGGGACAGGGACTGGAAACACCATATATTTT.

V and J are TRBV5-1 and TRBJ1-1, with 8 bases fitting TRBD1. The CDR3 loop spans 15 amino acids. Germline V gives CDR1 SGHRS, CDR2 YFSETQ. V lost 0 bases, J lost 3 bases, and 4 bases stayed unmatched. For the CDR3, the DNA is TGCGCCAGCAGCTTGGAGGCAGGGGGCGACACTGAAGCTTTCTTT. As protein: CASSLEAGGDTEAFF.

The chain couples TRBV18 to TRBJ1-1; a weak D match, TRBD1 (6 bases). The germline V gene encodes CDR1 KGHSH and CDR2 LQKENI. The CDR3 runs to 12 residues. Trimming removed 3 bases from V and 5 bases from J, with 7 bases in between. The CDR3 region has the DNA TGTGCCAGCTCACCCGACAGGACTGAAGCTTTCTTT. This encodes CASSPDRTEAFF.

This clone has just one count. The V and J genes are TRBV7-9 and TRBJ1-4; TRBD1 might be the D (5 bases). The CDR3 extends over 16 amino acids. Trimming took 4 bases from V and 7 from J, leaving 19 bases between them. CDR1 and CDR2 from the germline V gene are SEHNR and FQNEAQ (reference sequence). DNA for the CDR3: TGTGCCAGCAGCTATTTTCGGGGACCCTCGGGTGAAAAACTGTTTTTT. Translated: CASSYFRGPSGEKLFF. Supplemented by reference TRBV7-9 and TRBJ1-4, the full variable domain reads DTGVSQNPRHKITKRGQNVTFRCDPISEHNRLYWYRQTLGQGPEFLTYFQNEAQLEKSRLLSDRFSAERPKGSFSTLEIQRTEQGDSAMYLCASSYFRGPSGEKLFFGSGTQLSVL.

CDR3 DNA: TGCGCCAGCAGCTTGGGACAGGGTTTTACCTATGGCTACACCTTC. This translates into CASSLGQGFTYGYTF. The chain recombines TRBV5-1 with TRBJ1-2; 7 bases are a match to TRBD1. Germline V gives CDR1 SGHRS, CDR2 YFSETQ. The V and J ends lost 0 bases and 4 bases, in that order; junction bases with no gene match: 6. The CDR3 covers 15 residues.

J is TRBJ1-1 and V is TRBV10-3; D perhaps matches TRBD1 (6 bases). The CDR3 length is 13 residues. Trimming removed 6 bases at V and 1 base at J, with 9 bases between. The germline V gene has CDR1 ENHRY and CDR2 SYGVKD. This CDR3 reads CAISPGQNTEAFF. In DNA, the CDR3 is TGTGCCATCAGCCCGGGACAGAACACTGAAGCTTTCTTT.

The sample holds a few counts of this clone. This sequence joins TRBV2 and TRBJ2-5, with D possibly TRBD2 on 5 matching bases. CDR3 length: 12 amino acids. Per germline, CDR1 SNHLY and CDR2 FYNNEI. The CDR3 loop reads CAGGRNQETQYF. As DNA, the CDR3 is TGTGCTGGAGGAAGGAACCAAGAGACCCAGTACTTC.

The CDR3: CASSSGTAKETQYF. Here the CDR3 DNA reads TGCGCCAGCAGCTCCGGGACAGCCAAAGAGACCCAGTACTTC. The chain couples TRBV5-1 to TRBJ2-5; TRBD1 agrees at 7 bases. Trimming at V came to 3 bases and at J to 3 bases, leaving 5 bases not matched to a gene. The germline V gene has CDR1 SGHRS and CDR2 YFSETQ. The CDR3 is made up of 14 amino acids.

The chain employs TRBV6-1 and TRBJ1-2; D might be TRBD1 (5 bases). Trimming shortened V by 6 bases and J by 4 bases, and 18 bases separated the two germline ends. The germline gives CDR1 MNHNS, CDR2 SASEGT. The CDR3 runs 15 residues. The CDR3 DNA reads TGTGCCAGCAGGGGAGAAGGGGTCCGACTCTATGGCTACACCTTC. The encoded protein is CASRGEGVRLYGYTF.

This chain uses TRBV4-1 with TRBJ1-3, with 8 nucleotides matching TRBD1. The ends lost 0 bases at V and 3 bases at J; junction bases unmatched: 7. This CDR3 spans 17 amino acids. Germline V gives CDR1 MGHRA, CDR2 YSYEKL. The CDR3 region is CASSQDPQGVGGNTIYF. The DNA of the CDR3 is TGCGCCAGCAGCCAAGATCCACAGGGGGTAGGTGGAAACACCATATATTTT.